This TCR beta chain was profiled in a study of shared clonotypes between healthy human individuals. Points on this clone: The antigen is unknown.

Germline CDR1 and CDR2: SNHLY and FYNNEI. The CDR3 contains 14 residues. Trimming left V 2 bases short and J 2 bases short, with 8 bases between. Study-level findings and limits: The study found lower generation probabilities in non-shared clonotypes than in those shared by all four donors.

Using 200 ng DNA, tens of thousands of T cell genomes, the sorted-subset replicate PCRs were run. Sequenced by immunoSEQ multiplex PCR; TCRdb stores in-frame clones only, minus some. The sample yields about 2.4 million clones, 80% to 95% seen once. Source material: naive CD4+ T cells from PBMCs. Subset here: CD45RA+ positively selected. This receptor was obtained from a man between 18 and 35 years old in good health. Some clones in this sample may be carry-over from other donors' samples. V usage is TRBV2 and J usage is TRBJ2-3; D is unclear. Here the CDR3 DNA reads TGTGCCAGCAGTGAATTGGGGATCACAGATACGCAGTATTTT. Its protein is CASSELGITDTQYF.